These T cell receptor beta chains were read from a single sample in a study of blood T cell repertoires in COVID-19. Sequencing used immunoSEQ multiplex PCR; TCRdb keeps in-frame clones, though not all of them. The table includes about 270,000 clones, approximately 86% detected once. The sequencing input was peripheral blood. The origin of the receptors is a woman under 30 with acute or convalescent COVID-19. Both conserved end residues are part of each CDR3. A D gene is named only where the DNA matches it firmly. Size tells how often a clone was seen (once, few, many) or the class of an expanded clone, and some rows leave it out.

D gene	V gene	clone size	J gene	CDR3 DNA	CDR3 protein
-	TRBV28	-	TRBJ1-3	TGTGCCAGCAGTTTGGGGAGGTTTGGAAACACCATATATTTT	CASSLGRFGNTIYF
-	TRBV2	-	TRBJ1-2	TGTGCCAGCAGCGAAGGCGGGGCTGGCTACACCTTC	CASSEGGAGYTF
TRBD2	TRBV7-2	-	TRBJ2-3	TGTGCCAGCAGCTCCCCCGGGGGGAGCACAGATACGCAGTATTTT	CASSSPGGSTDTQYF
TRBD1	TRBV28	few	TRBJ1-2	TGTGCCAGCAGTCCCTGGACAGGGGGGAACTATGGCTACACCTTC	CASSPWTGGNYGYTF
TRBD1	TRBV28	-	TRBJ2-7	TGTGCCAGCAGTAAGCCGGGACAGGCTCACTACGAGCAGTACTTC	CASSKPGQAHYEQYF
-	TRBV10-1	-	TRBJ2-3	TGCGCCAGCAGTGAGGGAGGTACAGATACGCAGTATTTT	CASSEGGTDTQYF
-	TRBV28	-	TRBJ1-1	TGTGCCAGCGTCCGGGGGGGCACTGAAGCTTTCTTT	CASVRGGTEAFF
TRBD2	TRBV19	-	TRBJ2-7	TGTGCCAGTAGTACCCCGGGGGGGCCGATCTACGAGCAGTACTTC	CASSTPGGPIYEQYF
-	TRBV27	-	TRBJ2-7	TGTGCCAGCAGTTTATACGGCGGGACGGATTCCTCCTACGAGCAGTACTTC	CASSLYGGTDSSYEQYF
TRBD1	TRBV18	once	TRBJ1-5	TGTGCCAGCTCACCCAGGGGGAGTGGTAGCAATCAGCCCCAGCATTTT	CASSPRGSGSNQPQHF
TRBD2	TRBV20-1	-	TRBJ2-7	TGCAGTGCTAGTTGGCGGGAGGTGGACGAGCAGTACTTC	CSASWREVDEQYF
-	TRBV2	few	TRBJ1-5	TGTGCCAGCAGTGATGGCAGGGGAAATCAGCCCCAGCATTTT	CASSDGRGNQPQHF
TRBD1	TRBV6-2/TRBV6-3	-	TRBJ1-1	TGTGCCAGCAGTTATGACGAGGGACAGGGAAACACTGAAGCTTTCTTT	CASSYDEGQGNTEAFF
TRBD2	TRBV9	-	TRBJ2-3	TGTGCCAGCTCAGGCGGGAGGATCACAGATACGCAGTATTTT	CASSGGRITDTQYF
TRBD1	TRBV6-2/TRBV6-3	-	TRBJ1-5	TGTGCCAGCAGCCCGACAGGGGACAATCAGCCCCAGCATTTT	CASSPTGDNQPQHF
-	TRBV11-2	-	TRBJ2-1	TGTGCCAGCAGCTTAAGGGGGGGAGGTTTTAGCTCCTACAATGAGCAGTTCTTC	CASSLRGGGFSSYNEQFF
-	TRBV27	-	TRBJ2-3	TGTGCCAGCAGTAAAAGACTAGGGACTAGCACAGATACGCAGTATTTT	CASSKRLGTSTDTQYF
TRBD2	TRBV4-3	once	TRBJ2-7	TGCGCCAGCAGCCAAGATCTGTCACAAGGAAGCGGGAGTAGCTACGAGCAGTACTTC	CASSQDLSQGSGSSYEQYF
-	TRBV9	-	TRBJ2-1	TGTGCCAGCAGCGTAGGAGGGAGCATCAATGAGCAGTTCTTC	CASSVGGSINEQFF
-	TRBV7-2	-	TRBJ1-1	TGTGCCAGCAGTACCCTGCCGGAGGCCACTGAAGCTTTCTTT	CASSTLPEATEAFF
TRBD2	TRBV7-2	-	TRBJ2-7	TGTGCCAGCAGCTCTTTAGCGGGAGGGGGATTTGGGGAGCAGTACTTC	CASSSLAGGGFGEQYF
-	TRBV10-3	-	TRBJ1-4	TGTGCCACAGCCTCAGGGGCGACTAATGAAAAACTGTTTTTT	CATASGATNEKLFF
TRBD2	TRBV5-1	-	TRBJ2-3	TGCGCCAGCAGCTCCCTTAGCGGGAGGGGTGGCACAGATACGCAGTATTTT	CASSSLSGRGGTDTQYF
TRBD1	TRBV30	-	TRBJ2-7	TGTGCCTGGAGTCAGACAGGGGGCACAGAGCAGTACTTC	CAWSQTGGTEQYF
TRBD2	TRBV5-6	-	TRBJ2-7	TGTGCCAGCAGTCTCGGACTAGCGGGAGTTCTTAGTGACTACGAGCAGTACTTC	CASSLGLAGVLSDYEQYF
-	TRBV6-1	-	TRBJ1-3	TGTGCCAGCAGTGCAGTAGGGGGGGTCTCTGGAAACACCATATATTTT	CASSAVGGVSGNTIYF
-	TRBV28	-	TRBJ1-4	TGTGCCAGCAGTCCGGACGAGGGACTGTACGAAAAACTGTTTTTT	CASSPDEGLYEKLFF
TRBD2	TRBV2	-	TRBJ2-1	TGTGCCAGCAGTGAAGGGGTAGCGGGAGGGCCGGGCAATGAGCAGTTCTTC	CASSEGVAGGPGNEQFF
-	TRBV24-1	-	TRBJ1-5	TGTGCCACCCCGACAGATAGCAATCAGCCCCAGCATTTT	CATPTDSNQPQHF
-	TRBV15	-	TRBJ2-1	TGTGCCACCAGCAGAGAGTATGGGCTGGATGAGCAGTTCTTC	CATSREYGLDEQFF
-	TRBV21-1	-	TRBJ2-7	TGTGCCAGCAGCGGGACTCAATACGAGCAGTACTTC	CASSGTQYEQYF
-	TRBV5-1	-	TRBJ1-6	TGCGCCAGCAGCTTGGATACTTTGAATTCACCCCTCCACTTT	CASSLDTLNSPLHF
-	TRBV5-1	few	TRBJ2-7	TGCGCCAGCAGCAACAGGGACGTGCACGAGCAGTACTTC	CASSNRDVHEQYF
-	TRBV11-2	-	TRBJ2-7	TGTGCCAGCAGCTGGGCCGGCTACGAGCAGTACTTC	CASSWAGYEQYF
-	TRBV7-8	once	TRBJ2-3	TGTGCCAGCAAGGCAGGGCAGGGCACAGATACGCAGTATTTT	CASKAGQGTDTQYF
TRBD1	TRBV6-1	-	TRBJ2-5	TGTGCCAGCAGTGACGTGTCAGGGGGCAGGGAGACCCAGTACTTC	CASSDVSGGRETQYF
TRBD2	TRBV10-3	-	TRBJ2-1	TGTGCCATCAGTGGGGCTAGCGGGAGGGTGAATGAGCAGTTCTTC	CAISGASGRVNEQFF
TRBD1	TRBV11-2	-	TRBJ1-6	TGTGCCAGCTCCGGACAGGGTAATTCACCCCTCCACTTT	CASSGQGNSPLHF
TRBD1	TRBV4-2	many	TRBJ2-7	TGTGCCAGCAGCCAAGACCGGGACAGCCCCTCCTACGAGCAGTACTTC	CASSQDRDSPSYEQYF
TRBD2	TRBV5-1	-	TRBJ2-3	TGCGCCAGCAGCCTAGGACTAGCAATTGATACGCAGTATTTT	CASSLGLAIDTQYF
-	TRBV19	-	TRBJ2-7	TGTGCCAGTAGTCTCGGGCAGGGTCTATACGAGCAGTACTTC	CASSLGQGLYEQYF
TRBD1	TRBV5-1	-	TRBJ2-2	TGCGCCAGCAGCTTCGGGACAGCGAACACCGGGGAGCTGTTTTTT	CASSFGTANTGELFF
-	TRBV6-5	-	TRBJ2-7	TGTGCCAGCAGTTATAATGGGCGGGCCCCCTACGAGCAGTACTTC	CASSYNGRAPYEQYF
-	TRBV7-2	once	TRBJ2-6	TGTGCCAGCAGTCACTCTGGGGCCAACGTCCTGACTTTC	CASSHSGANVLTF
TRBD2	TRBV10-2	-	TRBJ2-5	TGCGCCAGCAGCGGAGGACTAGCGGGAGGAGAGACCCAGTACTTC	CASSGGLAGGETQYF
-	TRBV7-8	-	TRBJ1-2	TGTGCCAGCAGCTCTTCAAACGCCCTGGAGGCCTATGGCTACACCTTC	CASSSSNALEAYGYTF
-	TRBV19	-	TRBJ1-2	TGTGCCAGTAGTATAGTCGGTATGTCTTATGGCTACACCTTC	CASSIVGMSYGYTF
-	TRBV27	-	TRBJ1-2	TGTGCCAGCAGCCGCATGACGCGGGGGAACTATGGCTACACCTTC	CASSRMTRGNYGYTF
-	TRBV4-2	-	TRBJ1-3	TGTGCCAGCAGCCAAGATTGGGCACTTCTTTCTGGAAACACCATATATTTT	CASSQDWALLSGNTIYF
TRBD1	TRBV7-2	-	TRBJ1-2	TGTGCCAGCAGCGCACACAGGGGGCAGGAGTATGGCTACACCTTC	CASSAHRGQEYGYTF
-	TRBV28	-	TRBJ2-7	TGTGCCAGCAGCGGGTCACCCTACGAGCAGTACTTC	CASSGSPYEQYF
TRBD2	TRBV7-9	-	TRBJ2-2	TGTGCCAGCAGCTTAATACTAGCGCGGACCGGGGAGCTGTTTTTT	CASSLILARTGELFF
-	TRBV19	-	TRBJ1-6	TGTGCCAGTAGTATTCAAACAGCTTATTCACCCCTCCACTTT	CASSIQTAYSPLHF
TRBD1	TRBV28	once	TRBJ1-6	TGTGCCAGCAGTGCAAAGACAGGGGTTCGATCACCCCTCCACTTT	CASSAKTGVRSPLHF